This T cell receptor (beta chain) emerged from a study of patients and donors after allogeneic stem cell transplantation. The CDR3 has 15 amino acids. Losses at the gene ends were 6 bases for V and 3 bases for J; bases not matched to a gene: 7. Germline V gives CDR1 MNHNS, CDR2 SASEGT. TCRdb re-derived calls from the RT-PCR reads in MiXCR, one entry per CDR3 protein. The sample consists of approximately 200,000 distinct CDR3 sequences, around 41% of them appearing once. The chain joins TRBV6-1 to TRBJ2-7, with TRBD2 matching over 11 bases. This TCR came from a human donor who was either an allogeneic HSCT recipient or a stem cell or donor lymphocyte infusion donor (not recorded which). It is not recorded whose cells these are; they may come from a transplant donor. The sample taken for sequencing was blood, either unsorted or a sorted T cell fraction (not recorded which). The DNA for the CDR3 is TGTGCCAGCAGGGCCTTAGCGGGGGGGGTCTACGAGCAGTACTTC. It encodes CASRALAGGVYEQYF.